Listed below are T cell receptor beta chains from one sample, sequenced in a study of OX40 agonist ivuxolimab in advanced cancers. The protocol was immunoSEQ multiplex PCR, while the TCRdb copy is restricted to in-frame clones and leaves out a portion. The repertoire holds about 7,800 clones, with roughly 73% as singletons. Sample: CD4+ or CD8+ T cells sorted from blood, taken in a trial of the OX40 agonist ivuxolimab. Every receptor here comes from an adult with an advanced solid tumor such as melanoma, head and neck, liver or kidney cancer. Both conserved end residues are part of each CDR3. The D gene is left open where the match is weak. Rows may omit the clone size; those that give it use once, few, many or a size class.

TRBD1,TRBV7-9,few,TRBJ2-5,TGTGCCAGCAGCCTGGACAGGGTTAACGAGACCCAGTACTTC,CASSLDRVNETQYF
.,TRBV28,.,TRBJ1-2,TGTGCCAGCAGTGATCAGGGGAACTATGGCTACACCTTC,CASSDQGNYGYTF
.,TRBV10-3,.,TRBJ1-3,TGTGCCTCTAAGGAGGGAAGACCCATATATTTT,CASKEGRPIYF
TRBD1,TRBV9,.,TRBJ1-2,TGTGCCAGCAGCGAGCGGACAGGACTTAACTATGGCTACACCTTC,CASSERTGLNYGYTF
TRBD2,TRBV7-9,.,TRBJ2-7,TGTGCCAGCAGCACCGGGACTAGCGGTGACTCCTACGAGCAGTACTTC,CASSTGTSGDSYEQYF
TRBD1,TRBV19,.,TRBJ2-7,TGTGCCAGCAGCTCATCAGGGGGCCGCGACGAGCAGTACTTC,CASSSSGGRDEQYF
TRBD2,TRBV7-9,.,TRBJ2-7,TGCGCCAGCAGCCAGAGTAGCGGGGACCGCTCCTACGAGCAGTACTTC,CASSQSSGDRSYEQYF
TRBD2,TRBV4-2,once,TRBJ2-7,TGTGCCAGCAGCCTCTCCACAGCGGGAGGGTCCTACGAGCAGTACTTC,CASSLSTAGGSYEQYF
.,TRBV9,.,TRBJ2-7,TGTGCCAGCAGCTCCCCCTCCGACACAGCGGCCTACGAGCAGTACTTC,CASSSPSDTAAYEQYF
.,TRBV30,once,TRBJ2-4,TGTGCCTGGACCGTGCCAGGGGGGGTAGCCAAAAACATTCAGTACTTC,CAWTVPGGVAKNIQYF
.,TRBV29-1,few,TRBJ2-3,TGCAGCGTTGAAGAAGGGGACACCTCATACACAGATACGCAGTATTTT,CSVEEGDTSYTDTQYF
.,TRBV9,.,TRBJ1-2,TGTGCCAGCAGCGTAGGCAGGGACTATGGCTACACCTTC,CASSVGRDYGYTF
.,TRBV11-2,.,TRBJ2-3,TGTGCCAGCAGCTTCGACAGCACAGATACGCAGTATTTT,CASSFDSTDTQYF
.,TRBV9,.,TRBJ2-5,TGTGCCAGCAGCCCGCCTCGGGAAGGGAGCAAGACCCAGTACTTC,CASSPPREGSKTQYF
.,TRBV9,.,TRBJ2-2,TGTGCCAGCAGCCGATCCGGGGGCCGGGCCGGGGAGCTGTTTTTT,CASSRSGGRAGELFF
.,TRBV4-3,.,TRBJ2-1,TGCGCCAGCAGCCAAGATCCTAGTAACTCCATCTACAATGAGCAGTTCTTC,CASSQDPSNSIYNEQFF
.,TRBV7-9,.,TRBJ2-1,TGTGCCAGCAGCTTTGGGGGGGAGCAGTTCTTC,CASSFGGEQFF
.,TRBV7-2,.,TRBJ1-1,TGTGCCAGCAGCCAAGGACCGTCGGCGAACACTGAAGCTTTCTTT,CASSQGPSANTEAFF
TRBD2,TRBV5-6,.,TRBJ2-1,TGTGCCAGCAGCTCCCCCATTAGTTTGAGCGGGGGGGCAAATGAGCAGTTCTTC,CASSSPISLSGGANEQFF
.,TRBV9,.,TRBJ2-4,TGTGCCAGCAGCGTAGAGGGGGACATTCAGTACTTC,CASSVEGDIQYF
.,TRBV6-6,.,TRBJ2-3,TGTGCCAGCAGTTTCAGACTGGTCACAGATACGCAGTATTTT,CASSFRLVTDTQYF
.,TRBV27,.,TRBJ2-7,TGTGCCAGCACGGGGGCTCAACAGAACGAGCAGTACTTC,CASTGAQQNEQYF
.,TRBV4-3,.,TRBJ2-7,TGCGCCAGCAGCCAAGGGTTCGGGAACTCCTACGAGCAGTACTTC,CASSQGFGNSYEQYF
.,TRBV9,once,TRBJ2-3,TGTGCCAGCAGCACGGGAGCGGGACAAGATACGCAGTATTTT,CASSTGAGQDTQYF
.,TRBV4-3,.,TRBJ2-7,TGCGCCAGCAGCCAAACACAGGGGGGGAGCTACGAGCAGTACTTC,CASSQTQGGSYEQYF
.,TRBV7-9,.,TRBJ2-7,TGTGCCAGCAGCTTAGGGGGGTTAGGCGCCCACGAGCAGTACTTC,CASSLGGLGAHEQYF
.,TRBV5-1,few,TRBJ2-3,TGCGCCAGCAGTCTGCGATCTCCGGGTCCCAACACAGATACGCAGTATTTT,CASSLRSPGPNTDTQYF